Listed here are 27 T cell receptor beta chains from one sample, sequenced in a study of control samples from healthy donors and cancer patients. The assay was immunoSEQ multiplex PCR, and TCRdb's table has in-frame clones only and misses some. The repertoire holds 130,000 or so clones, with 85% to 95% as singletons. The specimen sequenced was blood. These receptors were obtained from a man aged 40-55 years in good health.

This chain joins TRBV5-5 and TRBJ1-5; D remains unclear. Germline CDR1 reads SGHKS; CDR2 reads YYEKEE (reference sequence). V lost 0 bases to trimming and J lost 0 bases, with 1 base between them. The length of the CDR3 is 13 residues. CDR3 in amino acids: CASSLGSNQPQHF. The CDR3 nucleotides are TGTGCCAGCAGCTTGGGTAGCAATCAGCCCCAGCATTTT.

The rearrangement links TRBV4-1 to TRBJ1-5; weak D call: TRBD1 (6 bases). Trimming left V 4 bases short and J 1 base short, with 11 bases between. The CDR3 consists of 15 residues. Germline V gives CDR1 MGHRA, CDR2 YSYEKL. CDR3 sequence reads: CASSPSTGSNQPQHF. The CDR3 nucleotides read TGCGCCAGCAGCCCATCGACAGGAAGCAATCAGCCCCAGCATTTT.

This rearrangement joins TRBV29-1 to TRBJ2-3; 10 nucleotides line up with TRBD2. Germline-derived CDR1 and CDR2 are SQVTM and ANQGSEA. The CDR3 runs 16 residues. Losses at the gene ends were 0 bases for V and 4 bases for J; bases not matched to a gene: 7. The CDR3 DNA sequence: TGCAGCGTTGAAGATCCCCTAGCGGGAGTGGCAGATACGCAGTATTTT. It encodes CSVEDPLAGVADTQYF.

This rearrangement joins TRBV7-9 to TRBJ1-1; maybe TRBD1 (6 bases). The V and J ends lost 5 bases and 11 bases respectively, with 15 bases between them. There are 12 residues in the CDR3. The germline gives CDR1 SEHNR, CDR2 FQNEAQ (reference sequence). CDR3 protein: CASSPSGGAAFF. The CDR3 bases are TGTGCCAGCAGCCCGTCCGGGGGGGCGGCTTTCTTT.

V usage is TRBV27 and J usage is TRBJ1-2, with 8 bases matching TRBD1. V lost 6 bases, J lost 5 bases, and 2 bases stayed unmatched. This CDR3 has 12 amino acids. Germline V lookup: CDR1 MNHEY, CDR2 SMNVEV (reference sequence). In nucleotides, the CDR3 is TGTGCCAGCAGCGGACAGGGATATGGCTACACCTTC. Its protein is CASSGQGYGYTF.

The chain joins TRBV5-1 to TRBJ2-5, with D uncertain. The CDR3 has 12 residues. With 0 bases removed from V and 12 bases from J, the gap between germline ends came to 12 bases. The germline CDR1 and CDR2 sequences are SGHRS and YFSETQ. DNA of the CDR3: TGCGCCAGCAGCTTGGAGATGACCGTCGAGTACTTC. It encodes CASSLEMTVEYF. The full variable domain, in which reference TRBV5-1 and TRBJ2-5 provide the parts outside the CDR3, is KAGVTQTPRYLIKTRGQQVTLSCSPISGHRSVSWYQQTPGQGLQFLFEYFSETQRNKGNFPGRFSGRQFSNSRSEMNVSTLELGDSALYLCASSLEMTVEYFGPGTRLLVL.

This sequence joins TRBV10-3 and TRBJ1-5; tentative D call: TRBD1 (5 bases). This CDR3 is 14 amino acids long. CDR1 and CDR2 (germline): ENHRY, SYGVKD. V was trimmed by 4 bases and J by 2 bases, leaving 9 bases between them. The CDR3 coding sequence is TGTGCCATCAGTGGGGGGTCCCGCAATCAGCCCCAGCATTTT. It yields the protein CAISGGSRNQPQHF.

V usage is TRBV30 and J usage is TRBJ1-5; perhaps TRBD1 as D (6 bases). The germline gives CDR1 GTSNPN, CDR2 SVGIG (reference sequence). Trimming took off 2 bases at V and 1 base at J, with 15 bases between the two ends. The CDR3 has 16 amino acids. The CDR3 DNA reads TGTGCCTGGAGTACCAGGGGTTTAGGCAGCAATCAGCCCCAGCATTTT. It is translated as CAWSTRGLGSNQPQHF.

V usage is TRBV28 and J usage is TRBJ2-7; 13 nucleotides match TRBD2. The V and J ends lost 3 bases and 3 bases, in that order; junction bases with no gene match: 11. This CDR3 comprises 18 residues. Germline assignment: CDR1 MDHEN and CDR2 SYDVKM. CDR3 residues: CASSFFPGLAGVVYEQYF. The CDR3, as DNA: TGTGCCAGCAGTTTTTTCCCCGGACTAGCGGGAGTGGTCTACGAGCAGTACTTC.

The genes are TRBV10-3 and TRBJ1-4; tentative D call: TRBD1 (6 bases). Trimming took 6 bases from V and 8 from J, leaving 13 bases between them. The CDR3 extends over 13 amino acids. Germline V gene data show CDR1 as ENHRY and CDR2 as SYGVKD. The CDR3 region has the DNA TGTGCCATCAGCCCAGGGGTGGGCGAAAAACTGTTTTTT. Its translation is CAISPGVGEKLFF.

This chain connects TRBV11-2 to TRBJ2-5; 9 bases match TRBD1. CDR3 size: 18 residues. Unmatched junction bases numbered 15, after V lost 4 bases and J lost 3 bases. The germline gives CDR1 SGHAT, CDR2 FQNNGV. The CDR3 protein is CASSSQKTGTGFEETQYF. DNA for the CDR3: TGTGCCAGCAGCTCCCAAAAGACCGGGACAGGGTTTGAAGAGACCCAGTACTTC.

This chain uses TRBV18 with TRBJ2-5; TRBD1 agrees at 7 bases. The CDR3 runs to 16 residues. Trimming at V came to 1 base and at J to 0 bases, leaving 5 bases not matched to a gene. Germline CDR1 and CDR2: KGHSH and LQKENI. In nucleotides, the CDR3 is TGTGCCAGCTCACCACGACAGGGTAGAAACCAAGAGACCCAGTACTTC. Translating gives CASSPRQGRNQETQYF.

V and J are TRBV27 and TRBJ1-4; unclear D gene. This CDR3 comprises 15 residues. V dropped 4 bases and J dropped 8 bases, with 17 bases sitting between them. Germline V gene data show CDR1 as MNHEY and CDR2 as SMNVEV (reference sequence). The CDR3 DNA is TGTGCCAGCAGTTCCCACTTGAGGGTATACGAAAAACTGTTTTTT. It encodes CASSSHLRVYEKLFF.

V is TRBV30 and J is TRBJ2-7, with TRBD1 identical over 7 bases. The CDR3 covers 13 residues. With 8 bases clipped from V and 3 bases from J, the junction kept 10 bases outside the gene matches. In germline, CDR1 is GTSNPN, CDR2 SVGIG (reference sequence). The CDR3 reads CAGRTGQFYEQYF. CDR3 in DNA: TGTGCCGGGCGGACAGGCCAGTTCTACGAGCAGTACTTC.

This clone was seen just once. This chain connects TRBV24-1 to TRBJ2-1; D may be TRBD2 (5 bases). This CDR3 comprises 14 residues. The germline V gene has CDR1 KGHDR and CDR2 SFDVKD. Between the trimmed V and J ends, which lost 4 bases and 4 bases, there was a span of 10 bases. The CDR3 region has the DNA TGTGCCACCAGTGACCCCGGACTTTACAATGAGCAGTTCTTC. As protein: CATSDPGLYNEQFF.

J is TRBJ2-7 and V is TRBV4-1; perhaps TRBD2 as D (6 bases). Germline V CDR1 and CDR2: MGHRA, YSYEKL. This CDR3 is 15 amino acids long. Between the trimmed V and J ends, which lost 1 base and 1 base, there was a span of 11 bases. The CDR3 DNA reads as TGCGCCAGCAGCCAAGTAGCGGCCCGGTCCTACGAGCAGTACTTC. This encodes CASSQVAARSYEQYF.

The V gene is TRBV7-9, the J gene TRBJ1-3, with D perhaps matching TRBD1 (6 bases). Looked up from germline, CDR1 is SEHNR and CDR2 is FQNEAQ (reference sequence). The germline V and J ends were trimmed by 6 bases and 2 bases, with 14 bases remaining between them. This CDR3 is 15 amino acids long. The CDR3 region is CASSSGTIPGNTIYF. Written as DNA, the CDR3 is TGTGCCAGCAGTTCCGGGACAATTCCTGGAAACACCATATATTTT.

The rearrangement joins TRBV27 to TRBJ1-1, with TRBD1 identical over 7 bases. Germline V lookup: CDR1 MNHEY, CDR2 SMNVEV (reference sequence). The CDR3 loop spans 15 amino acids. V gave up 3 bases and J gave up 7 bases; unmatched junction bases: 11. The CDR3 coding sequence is TGTGCCAGCAGTTTCCGACAGGGTGGAGGGGATGAAGCTTTCTTT. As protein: CASSFRQGGGDEAFF.

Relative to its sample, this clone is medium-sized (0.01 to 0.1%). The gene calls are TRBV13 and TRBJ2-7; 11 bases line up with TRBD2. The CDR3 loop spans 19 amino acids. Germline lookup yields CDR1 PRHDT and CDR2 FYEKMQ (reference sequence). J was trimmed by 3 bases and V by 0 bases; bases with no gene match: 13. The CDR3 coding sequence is TGTGCCAGCAGCTTAGGCGTGGGGGCTAGCGGGAGGCATATCTACGAGCAGTACTTC. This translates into CASSLGVGASGRHIYEQYF. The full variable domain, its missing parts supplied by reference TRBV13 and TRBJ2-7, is AAGVIQSPRHLIKEKRETATLKCYPIPRHDTVYWYQQGPGQDPQFLISFYEKMQSDKGSIPDRFSAQQFSDYHSELNMSSLELGDSALYFCASSLGVGASGRHIYEQYFGPGTRLTVT.

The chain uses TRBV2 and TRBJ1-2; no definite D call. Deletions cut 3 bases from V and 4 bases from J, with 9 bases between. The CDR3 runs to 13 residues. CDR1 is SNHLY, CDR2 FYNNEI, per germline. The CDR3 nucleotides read TGTGCCAGCAGTGATGCGGGGAGCTATGGCTACACCTTC. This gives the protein CASSDAGSYGYTF.

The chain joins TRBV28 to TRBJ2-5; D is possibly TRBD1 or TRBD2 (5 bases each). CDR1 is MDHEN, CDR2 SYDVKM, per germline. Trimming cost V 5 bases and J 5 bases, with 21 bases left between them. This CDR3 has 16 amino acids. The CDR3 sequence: CASSLVAGSGEETQYF. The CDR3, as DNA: TGTGCCAGCAGTCTCGTAGCAGGGAGCGGCGAGGAGACCCAGTACTTC.

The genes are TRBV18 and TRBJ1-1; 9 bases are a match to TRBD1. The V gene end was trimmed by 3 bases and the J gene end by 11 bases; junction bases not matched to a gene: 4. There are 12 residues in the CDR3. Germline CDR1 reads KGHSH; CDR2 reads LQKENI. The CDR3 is CASSPRTGDAFF. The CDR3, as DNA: TGTGCCAGCTCACCCCGGACAGGGGATGCTTTCTTT. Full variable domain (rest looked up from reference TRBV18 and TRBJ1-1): NAGVMQNPRHLVRRRGQEARLRCSPMKGHSHVYWYRQLPEEGLKFMVYLQKENIIDESGMPKERFSAEFPKEGPSILRIQQVVRGDSAAYFCASSPRTGDAFFGQGTRLTVV.

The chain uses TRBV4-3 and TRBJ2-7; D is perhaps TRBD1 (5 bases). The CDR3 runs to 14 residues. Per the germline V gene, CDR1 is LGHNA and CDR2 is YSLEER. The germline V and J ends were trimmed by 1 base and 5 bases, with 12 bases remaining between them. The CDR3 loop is CASSQAGNRNEQYF. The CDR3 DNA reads TGCGCCAGCAGCCAAGCAGGTAACAGGAACGAGCAGTACTTC.

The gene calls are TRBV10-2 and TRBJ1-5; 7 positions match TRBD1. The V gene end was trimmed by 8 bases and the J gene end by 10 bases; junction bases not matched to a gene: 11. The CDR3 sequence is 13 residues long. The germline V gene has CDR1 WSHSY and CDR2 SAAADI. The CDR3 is CASREGRGQPQHF. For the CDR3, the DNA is TGCGCCAGCCGAGAGGGGAGGGGGCAACCCCAGCATTTT.

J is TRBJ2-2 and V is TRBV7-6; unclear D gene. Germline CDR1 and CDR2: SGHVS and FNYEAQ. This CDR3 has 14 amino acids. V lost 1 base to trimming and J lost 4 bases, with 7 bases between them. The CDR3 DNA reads TGTGCCAGCAGCTTAGAATCGGGCACCGGGGAGCTGTTTTTT. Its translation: CASSLESGTGELFF.

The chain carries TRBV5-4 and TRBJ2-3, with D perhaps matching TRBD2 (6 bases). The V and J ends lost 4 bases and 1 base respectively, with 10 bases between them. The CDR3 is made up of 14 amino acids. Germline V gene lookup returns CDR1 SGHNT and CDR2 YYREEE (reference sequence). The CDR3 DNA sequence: TGTGCCAGCAGCCATTCTAGCGGCACAGATACGCAGTATTTT. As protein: CASSHSSGTDTQYF.

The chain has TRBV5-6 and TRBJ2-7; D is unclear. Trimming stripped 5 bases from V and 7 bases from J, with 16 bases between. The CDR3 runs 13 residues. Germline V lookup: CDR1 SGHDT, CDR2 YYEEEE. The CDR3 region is CASSLGWAAEQYF. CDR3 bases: TGTGCCAGCAGTCTGGGTTGGGCAGCAGAGCAGTACTTC. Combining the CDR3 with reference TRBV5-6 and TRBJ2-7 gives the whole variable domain DAGVTQSPTHLIKTRGQQVTLRCSPKSGHDTVSWYQQALGQGPQFIFQYYEEEERQRGNFPDRFSGHQFPNYSSELNVNALLLGDSALYLCASSLGWAAEQYFGPGTRLTVT.